Below, 9 T cell receptor beta chains from the same sample are listed, as sequenced in a study of human T cells and chemical hapten exposure. TCRdb called the RACE reads again in MiXCR, with one record for every CDR3 protein. The sample contains 57,000 or so distinct CDR3 sequences, 11% of which appear only once. Time point defined: pre-sensitization, week 0. Treatment in this sample: therapeutic diphenylcyclopropenone sensitization with weekly scalp DPC. Material: whole blood, obtained in connection with sensitization to the hapten diphenylcyclopropenone (DPC). The receptors were sampled from a woman in her thirties or forties with alopecia areata. Some clones in this sample may be carry-over from other donors' samples.

This clonotype has a handful of counts. The chain combines TRBV4-3 with TRBJ2-7, with D perhaps TRBD1 (5 bases). The V and J ends lost 3 bases and 0 bases respectively, with 12 bases between them. Germline values: CDR1 LGHNA, CDR2 YSLEER. The CDR3 is 15 amino acids. For the CDR3, the DNA is TGCGCCAGCAGCCAGGGGCGTTGGAGCTCCTACGAGCAGTACTTC. As protein: CASSQGRWSSYEQYF.

This clonotype turned up a few times. The chain links TRBV20-1 to TRBJ1-1, with unresolved D. The CDR3 length is 15 residues. Germline V lookup: CDR1 DFQATT, CDR2 SNEGSKA (reference sequence). Between the trimmed V and J ends, which lost 6 bases and 3 bases, there was a span of 20 bases. The CDR3 spells CSADDYEAFDTEAFF. In DNA form, the CDR3 reads TGCAGTGCGGATGATTATGAAGCCTTCGACACTGAAGCTTTCTTT.

Only a few counts were recorded for this clonotype. This sequence joins TRBV12-3 or TRBV12-4 and TRBJ1-1; 8 bases fit TRBD1. The CDR3 spans 14 residues. The trim removed 5 bases at V and 4 bases at J, leaving 6 bases unmatched. The CDR3 nucleotides are TGTGCCAGCAGTCGTTTAGACAGGGGCACTGAAGCTTTCTTT. Translating it yields CASSRLDRGTEAFF.

This clonotype has only a few counts. The chain uses TRBV11-2 and TRBJ1-2; D gene uncertain. The CDR3 length is 13 residues. Germline V gene data show CDR1 as SGHAT and CDR2 as FQNNGV. Trimming took off 2 bases at V and 4 bases at J, with 8 bases between the two ends. CDR3 coding DNA: TGTGCCAGCAGCTTAACGGGCTCCTATGGCTACACCTTC. This gives the protein CASSLTGSYGYTF.

This CDR3 is CASSPKGRQGSTGELFF. DNA for the CDR3: TGTGCCAGCAGCCCTAAAGGGCGGCAGGGGAGCACCGGGGAGCTGTTTTTT. The chain recombines TRBV5-4 with TRBJ2-2; the D gene is possibly TRBD1 (6 bases). The V end lost 4 bases, the J end lost 4 bases, and 20 bases lay between the germline ends. There are 17 residues in the CDR3. Germline V gene lookup returns CDR1 SGHNT and CDR2 YYREEE (reference sequence).

In this sample, this clonotype turned up many times. The J gene is TRBJ1-2, the V gene TRBV2; D uncertain. V was pared by 4 bases and J by 8 bases, with 14 bases between. Germline V lookup: CDR1 SNHLY, CDR2 FYNNEI. The CDR3 sequence is 13 residues long. CDR3 sequence (DNA): TGTGCCAGCAGTGTTACCCCCCAAAGGGGCTACACCTTC. Protein product: CASSVTPQRGYTF.

This clonotype has more than one count but fewer than ten. The CDR3 loop is CASSIGPGGRPQHF. The CDR3 DNA is TGTGCCAGTAGTATAGGCCCCGGCGGGCGGCCCCAGCATTTT. The V call is TRBV19, the J call TRBJ1-5; D not resolved. V was cut by 1 base and J by 9 bases, with 13 bases left in between. The CDR3 totals 14 residues. Germline lookup yields CDR1 LNHDA and CDR2 SQIVND (reference sequence). Supplemented by reference TRBV19 and TRBJ1-5, the full variable domain reads DGGITQSPKYLFRKEGQNVTLSCEQNLNHDAMYWYRQDPGQGLRLIYYSQIVNDFQKGDIAEGYSVSREKKESFPLTVTSAQKNPTAFYLCASSIGPGGRPQHFGDGTRLSIL.

This clonotype was seen a few times. The chain has TRBV10-3 and TRBJ2-3; 13 positions agree with TRBD2. Losses at the gene ends were 0 bases for V and 6 bases for J; bases not matched to a gene: 6. CDR1 ENHRY and CDR2 SYGVKD come from the germline V gene. The CDR3 runs 17 residues. The CDR3 is CAISESRTSGGRDTQYF. The CDR3 DNA sequence: TGTGCCATCAGTGAGTCCAGGACTAGCGGGGGCAGGGATACGCAGTATTTT.

This clonotype was observed many times. The gene calls are TRBV4-3 and TRBJ2-1; 10 nucleotides agree with TRBD2. CDR3 length equals 17 residues. V gave up 4 bases and J gave up 0 bases; unmatched junction bases: 6. The germline V gene encodes CDR1 LGHNA and CDR2 YSLEER. This CDR3 reads CASSLASGRSSYNEQFF. For the CDR3, the DNA is TGCGCCAGCAGCCTAGCTAGCGGGAGAAGCTCCTACAATGAGCAGTTCTTC.